Below are 31 T cell receptor beta chains sequenced from a single sample in a study of cytomegalovirus exposure and HLA in healthy donors. Primers for the PCR totalled 60 Vbeta and 13 Jbeta. The table came from immunoSEQ multiplex PCR; TCRdb's copy has only in-frame clones and leaves some out. The profile covers roughly 70,000 clones, with 75% to 90% appearing a single time and around an eighth taken by the ten largest. The sample consisted of PBMCs. These receptors were taken from a young woman in good health and CMV-seropositive.

The chain couples TRBV10-3 to TRBJ2-2; D unclear. V lost 0 bases to trimming and J lost 6 bases, with 5 bases between them. The germline V gene has CDR1 ENHRY and CDR2 SYGVKD. The CDR3 sequence is 13 residues long. The CDR3 sequence is CAISESAAGELFF. CDR3 nucleotide sequence: TGTGCCATCAGTGAGTCGGCCGCCGGGGAGCTGTTTTTT.

As DNA, the CDR3 is TGTGCCAGCAGTGGGGACAGTGGTCAGCCCCAGCATTTT. Residues: CASSGDSGQPQHF. The chain couples TRBV2 to TRBJ1-5; 7 bases are a match to TRBD1. The V segment lost 4 bases and the J segment 6 bases; nucleotides outside the gene matches: 3. The germline gives CDR1 SNHLY, CDR2 FYNNEI. This CDR3 has 13 amino acids.

This clone was counted between two and nine times. At the DNA level, this CDR3 is encoded by other sequences in the same sample as well. The J gene is TRBJ1-1, the V gene TRBV7-6; the D gene is possibly TRBD1 (5 bases). V was shortened by 4 bases and J by 5 bases, with 8 bases between the two germline ends. The CDR3 has 12 amino acids. Looked up from germline, CDR1 is SGHVS and CDR2 is FNYEAQ. The CDR3 DNA is TGTGCCAGCAGCTCAGGGCGGACTGAAGCTTTCTTT. The encoded protein is CASSSGRTEAFF.

The chain couples TRBV15 to TRBJ1-2; D may be TRBD1 (6 bases). Germline V gene lookup returns CDR1 LNHNV and CDR2 YYDKDF (reference sequence). With 6 bases removed from V and 8 bases from J, the gap between germline ends came to 19 bases. This CDR3 contains 14 residues. The CDR3 DNA follows: TGTGCCACCAGTTCCCCGGCAGGGGACCGGGGCTACACCTTC. As protein: CATSSPAGDRGYTF.

The CDR3 bases are TGCGCCAGCAGTGGTGCCTTATCCTACGAGCAGTACTTC. Translating it yields CASSGALSYEQYF. The chain recombines TRBV10-2 with TRBJ2-5; D ambiguous. The J call may be mistaken, given a closer DNA end match to TRBJ2-7. The CDR3 runs to 13 residues. The germline CDR1 and CDR2 sequences are WSHSY and SAAADI.

The V and J genes are TRBV27 and TRBJ2-7, with D possibly matching TRBD1 (6 bases). This CDR3 spans 13 amino acids. Between the trimmed V and J ends, which lost 4 bases and 7 bases, there was a span of 14 bases. Per the germline V gene, CDR1 is MNHEY and CDR2 is SMNVEV (reference sequence). Here the CDR3 reads CASSWARGNEQYF. Here the CDR3 DNA reads TGTGCCAGCAGTTGGGCCAGGGGAAATGAGCAGTACTTC.

The rearrangement joins TRBV19 to TRBJ2-5; D unclear. The V gene's germline CDR1 is LNHDA and CDR2 SQIVND (reference sequence). Trimming took 7 bases from V and 4 from J, leaving 13 bases between them. This CDR3 is built from 13 residues. The DNA of the CDR3 is TGTGCCAGTAAAGCCGCAGGCTCAGAGACCCAGTACTTC. The encoded protein is CASKAAGSETQYF.

The rearrangement links TRBV7-9 to TRBJ2-1; TRBD2 aligns across 7 bases. CDR1 is SEHNR, CDR2 FQNEAQ, per germline (reference sequence). Germline trimming cut 1 base from V and 2 bases from J; bases unmatched to any gene: 2. The CDR3 runs 15 residues. The CDR3 here is CASSLGREPYNEQFF. In DNA, the CDR3 is TGTGCCAGCAGCTTAGGGCGGGAGCCCTACAATGAGCAGTTCTTC.

The V and J genes are TRBV27 and TRBJ1-1, with a tentative D call TRBD1 (5 bases). V shed 1 base and J shed 2 bases, with 8 bases lying between them. Germline V lookup: CDR1 MNHEY, CDR2 SMNVEV (reference sequence). The CDR3 runs 14 residues. In DNA, the CDR3 is TGTGCCAGCAGTTTATTGGGGGGAAACACTGAAGCTTTCTTT. This encodes CASSLLGGNTEAFF.

J is TRBJ2-5 and V is TRBV28, with 10 bases lining up with TRBD2. CDR1 and CDR2 (germline): MDHEN, SYDVKM. The V segment lost 2 bases and the J segment 1 base; nucleotides outside the gene matches: 4. This CDR3 spans 16 amino acids. This CDR3 reads CASSLSGRVGQETQYF. For the CDR3, the DNA is TGTGCCAGCAGTTTAAGCGGGAGGGTGGGCCAAGAGACCCAGTACTTC.

The chain has TRBV28 and TRBJ1-5; D perhaps matches TRBD1 (6 bases). Per germline, CDR1 MDHEN and CDR2 SYDVKM. V was shortened by 5 bases and J by 1 base, with 12 bases between the two germline ends. The CDR3 runs to 15 residues. The CDR3 DNA reads as TGTGCCAGCAGTGATACAGGGTTCAGCAATCAGCCCCAGCATTTT. Translating gives CASSDTGFSNQPQHF. Full variable domain (rest looked up from reference TRBV28 and TRBJ1-5): DVKVTQSSRYLVKRTGEKVFLECVQDMDHENMFWYRQDPGLGLRLIYFSYDVKMKEKGDIPEGYSVSREKKERFSLILESASTNQTSMYLCASSDTGFSNQPQHFGDGTRLSIL.

This chain uses TRBV11-2 with TRBJ1-3; D perhaps matches TRBD2 (5 bases). Gene TRBJ2-2 matches the end of the DNA better, so the J call may be wrong. Per the germline V gene, CDR1 is SGHAT and CDR2 is FQNNGV. CDR3 length: 14 residues. This chain's CDR3 is CASSTWESLGELFF. The CDR3 DNA sequence: TGTGCCAGCAGCACATGGGAGAGTCTCGGGGAGCTGTTTTTT.

This clone showed up just once. The chain couples TRBV7-2 to TRBJ2-5; 8 nucleotides match TRBD2. Germline lookup yields CDR1 SGHTA and CDR2 FQGNSA. The CDR3 runs 15 residues. J gave up 4 bases and V 1 base, and 5 bases lay outside the gene matches. DNA of the CDR3: TGTGCCAGCAGCTTAGTGCGAGCGGGAGCAGAGACCCAGTACTTC. Encoded protein: CASSLVRAGAETQYF.

V and J are TRBV5-4 and TRBJ2-3; 14 bases are shared with TRBD2. J was trimmed by 5 bases and V by 3 bases; bases with no gene match: 2. The CDR3 runs 15 residues. CDR1 and CDR2 (germline): SGHNT, YYREEE (reference sequence). The CDR3 sequence is CASSSGTSGRDTQYF. CDR3 DNA sequence: TGTGCCAGCAGCTCCGGGACTAGCGGGAGAGATACGCAGTATTTT.

V usage is TRBV5-1 and J usage is TRBJ2-6, with a possible D match to TRBD2 (5 bases). V lost 4 bases and J 0 bases, leaving 8 bases between the germline ends. The CDR3 has 15 amino acids. Per germline, CDR1 SGHRS and CDR2 YFSETQ. CDR3 residues: CASSTGISGANVLTF. The CDR3 DNA sequence: TGCGCCAGCAGCACCGGGATCTCTGGGGCCAACGTCCTGACTTTC.

This rearrangement joins TRBV11-2 to TRBJ2-5, with 9 bases identical to TRBD2. The CDR3 loop spans 14 amino acids. V lost 5 bases, J lost 2 bases, and 3 bases stayed unmatched. Germline V gene sequence: CDR1 SGHAT, CDR2 FQNNGV. The CDR3 nucleotides are TGTGCCAGCAGCCGGACTAGCGCTCAAGAGACCCAGTACTTC. Translating gives CASSRTSAQETQYF.

This clone was detected a few times. CDR3 amino acids: CASRLGTLFGTNEKLFF. CDR3 coding DNA: TGTGCCAGCAGACTTGGGACACTTTTTGGAACTAATGAAAAACTGTTTTTT. This sequence joins TRBV14 and TRBJ1-4; possible D gene TRBD1, 6 bases. Looked up from germline, CDR1 is SGHDN and CDR2 is FVKESK. The CDR3 sequence is 17 residues long. The V and J ends lost 6 bases and 1 base respectively, with 18 bases between them.

On this clone: The DNA is omitted, as the CDR3 cannot be located on it reliably, and the CDR3 follows TCRdb's listing. The CDR3: CASVGQGSGEQYF. V is TRBV21-1 and J is TRBJ2-7; no DNA check was done on the table's D call, TRBD1. TRBV21-1 is assigned pseudogene status. Inclusive of both ends, the CDR3 amounts to 13 amino acids.

The rearrangement links TRBV7-6 to TRBJ2-5, with 8 nucleotides matching TRBD2. The J call may be mistaken, given a closer DNA end match to TRBJ2-7. This CDR3 is built from 15 residues. CDR1 and CDR2 from the germline V gene are SGHVS and FNYEAQ. The CDR3, as DNA: TGTGCCAGCAGCTTAGATGCGGGAGGTACCTACGAGCAGTACTTC. Protein: CASSLDAGGTYEQYF.

The V and J genes are TRBV14 and TRBJ2-1; TRBD2 matches 14 bases. Germline-derived CDR1 and CDR2 are SGHDN and FVKESK. CDR3 length equals 15 residues. V lost 6 bases, J lost 6 bases, and 4 bases stayed unmatched. The CDR3 protein is CASRPGLAGANEQFF. As DNA, the CDR3 is TGTGCCAGCAGACCGGGACTAGCGGGAGCCAATGAGCAGTTCTTC.

The J gene is TRBJ1-3, the V gene TRBV9, with D unresolved. Germline lookup yields CDR1 SGDLS and CDR2 YYNGEE. V was shortened by 4 bases and J by 5 bases, with 19 bases between the two germline ends. The CDR3 is 16 residues long. DNA of the CDR3: TGTGCCAGCAGCCAAAAACACCCCCTCGACAGAAACACCATATATTTT. Protein: CASSQKHPLDRNTIYF.

The chain employs TRBV7-3 and TRBJ2-1, with TRBD2 matching 11 bases. V gave up 4 bases and J gave up 9 bases; unmatched junction bases: 8. Per germline, CDR1 SGHTA and CDR2 FQGTGA. CDR3 length: 15 residues. The CDR3 sequence is CASSYALAGVGEQFF. CDR3 nucleotides: TGTGCCAGCAGCTACGCACTAGCGGGAGTTGGTGAGCAGTTCTTC.

A remark on this clone: Other nucleotide sequences from this sample produce the same CDR3. The rearrangement uses TRBV11-3 and TRBJ2-5; TRBD1 matches 12 bases. The germline CDR1 and CDR2 sequences are SGHNT and YENEEA. The CDR3 loop spans 18 amino acids. The V segment lost 4 bases and the J segment 5 bases; nucleotides outside the gene matches: 14. CDR3 amino acids: CASSSYRGQGARQETQYF. CDR3 nucleotides: TGTGCCAGCAGCTCTTACCGGGGACAGGGGGCGCGTCAGGAGACCCAGTACTTC. The variable domain in full, with the rest retrieved from reference TRBV11-3 and TRBJ2-5, is EAGVVQSPRYKIIEKKQPVAFWCNPISGHNTLYWYLQNLGQGPELLIRYENEEAVDDSQLPKDRFSAERLKGVDSTLKIQPAELGDSAVYLCASSSYRGQGARQETQYFGPGTRLLVL.

V usage is TRBV11-2 and J usage is TRBJ2-1, with 13 bases aligning to TRBD2. This CDR3 region has 15 residues. The V segment lost 7 bases and the J segment 10 bases; nucleotides outside the gene matches: 10. Germline CDR1 is SGHAT and CDR2 is FQNNGV. Here the CDR3 reads CASTSIMGLAGEQFF. In DNA, the CDR3 is TGTGCCAGCACCTCCATTATGGGACTAGCGGGGGAGCAGTTCTTC. Supplemented by reference TRBV11-2 and TRBJ2-1, the full variable domain reads EAGVAQSPRYKIIEKRQSVAFWCNPISGHATLYWYQQILGQGPKLLIQFQNNGVVDDSQLPKDRFSAERLKGVDSTLKIQPAKLEDSAVYLCASTSIMGLAGEQFFGPGTRLTVL.

This clone was seen only a few times. V gene TRBV11-2 combines with J gene TRBJ1-1, with 7 bases aligning to TRBD1. CDR1 and CDR2 (germline): SGHAT, FQNNGV. Trimming cost V 1 base and J 5 bases; bases outside gene matches: 10. CDR3 size: 16 residues. CDR3 in DNA: TGTGCCAGCAGCTTAGGGGGACAGCTCGGTTGGACTGAAGCTTTCTTT. Encoded protein: CASSLGGQLGWTEAFF.

This chain joins TRBV5-4 and TRBJ1-1; D possibly corresponds to TRBD1 (5 bases). The CDR3 loop spans 14 amino acids. Germline CDR1 SGHNT, CDR2 YYREEE (reference sequence). The V and J ends lost 6 bases and 7 bases respectively, with 19 bases between them. Written as DNA, the CDR3 is TGTGCCAGCACAGTGGGGCTAGGCCGAGGTGAAGCTTTCTTT. Protein sequence: CASTVGLGRGEAFF.

This sequence joins TRBV29-1 and TRBJ2-6; 8 nucleotides agree with TRBD2. The CDR3 is made up of 17 amino acids. The junction had 9 bases not matched to a gene; V was cut back by 4 bases and J by 1 base. In germline, CDR1 is SQVTM, CDR2 ANQGSEA. The DNA of the CDR3 is TGCAGCGTTGCAGAGGGACTAGTGGTTTCTGGGGCCAACGTCCTGACTTTC. This gives the protein CSVAEGLVVSGANVLTF.

CDR3 sequence reads: CSVGTGTNSPLHF. DNA of the CDR3: TGCAGCGTTGGGACAGGGACGAATTCACCCCTCCACTTT. The chain carries TRBV29-1 and TRBJ1-6, with TRBD1 identical over 8 bases. In germline, CDR1 is SQVTM, CDR2 ANQGSEA. J was trimmed by 7 bases and V by 4 bases; bases with no gene match: 3. The CDR3 is 13 residues long. Variable domain in full (rest from reference TRBV29-1 and TRBJ1-6): SAVISQKPSRDICQRGTSLTIQCQVDSQVTMMFWYRQQPGQSLTLIATANQGSEATYESGFVIDKFPISRPNLTFSTLTVSNMSPEDSSIYLCSVGTGTNSPLHFGNGTRLTVT.

This clone was observed a single time. The chain has TRBV5-6 and TRBJ1-4; 7 bases agree with TRBD1. The V gene's germline CDR1 is SGHDT and CDR2 YYEEEE. This CDR3 spans 14 amino acids. Trimming removed 4 bases from V and 4 bases from J; junction bases left unmatched: 4. CDR3 sequence (DNA): TGTGCCAGCAGCCTCGGGACAGTTAATGAAAAACTGTTTTTT. This codes for CASSLGTVNEKLFF.

The genes are TRBV6-1 and TRBJ1-1, with 7 bases fitting TRBD1. Per germline, CDR1 MNHNS and CDR2 SASEGT. The ends lost 7 bases at V and 11 bases at J; junction bases unmatched: 13. This CDR3 region has 13 residues. This CDR3 is CASILDRYPEAFF. In DNA, the CDR3 is TGTGCCAGCATTCTGGACAGGTATCCCGAGGCTTTCTTT.

The chain is built from TRBV13 and TRBJ1-4; maybe TRBD1 (6 bases). Trimming took off 5 bases at V and 0 bases at J, with 19 bases between the two ends. This CDR3 is built from 18 residues. Germline V gives CDR1 PRHDT, CDR2 FYEKMQ (reference sequence). CDR3 in DNA: TGTGCCAGCAGCCAACGTGGGGGCAACTACGCAACTAATGAAAAACTGTTTTTT. This encodes CASSQRGGNYATNEKLFF.